This T cell receptor beta chain was recorded in a study of cytomegalovirus exposure and HLA in healthy donors. Study-level results: Later genetic work tied a missense DCLRE1C variant to beta-chain V and J trimming.

The table lists this clone with a few counts. What it binds is unknown. The PCR made use of 60 Vbeta and 13 Jbeta primers. Assay used: immunoSEQ multiplex PCR; TCRdb lists only in-frame clones, some missing. The table records around 120,000 clones, 15% of them present only once. Germline-derived CDR1 and CDR2 are SGHNT and YYREEE (reference sequence). Between the trimmed V and J ends, which lost 4 bases and 0 bases, there was a span of 14 bases. This CDR3 is built from 16 residues. Sequencing was performed on PBMCs. V gene TRBV5-4 combines with J gene TRBJ2-1, with D tentatively TRBD2 (5 bases). This receptor was identified in a woman between 18 and 30 years old in good health and CMV-seronegative. CDR3 sequence: CASSEGLSGSYNEQFF. CDR3 sequence (DNA): TGTGCCAGCAGCGAGGGCTTAAGCGGCTCCTACAATGAGCAGTTCTTC.